The clone carrying this T cell receptor (beta chain) is deemed large (0.1 to 1%). No antigen is known for it. The sample is drawn from a study of vaccination and CD4 T cells after COVID-19. The overall study: The makeup of the convalescents was six males and four females, two of them Hispanic.

Treatment noted: approximately 10-day PBMC culture with coronavirus spike peptide pools or control peptides (ViraFEST assay). ViraFEST enlarged antigen-specific T cell populations with peptide pools and afterwards sequenced TCRs. Peptide pools at 10 ug/ml and IL-2 at 8.5 to 10 IU/ml were added to cultures of a few million PBMCs per well. CD4+ T cells that had been cultured provided DNA sequenced with the Oncomine TCR Beta short-read assay. Via MiXCR, TCRdb re-called the PCR reads, giving one row per CDR3 protein. The sample has 14,000 or so distinct CDR3 sequences; less than 25% are singletons. This TCR was sampled from a human donor who had recovered from COVID-19. Sequences were derived from CD4+ T cells from blood, cultured in vitro, sampled after SARS-CoV-2 vaccination.

CDR3 loop: CASSRDYLSTDTQYF. DNA for the CDR3: TGTGCCAGCAGCCGGGACTACCTAAGCACAGATACGCAGTATTTT. The rearrangement links TRBV7-2 to TRBJ2-3; 7 bases map to TRBD2. Losses at the gene ends were 5 bases for V and 0 bases for J; bases not matched to a gene: 5. Germline V gene lookup returns CDR1 SGHTA and CDR2 FQGNSA. The length of the CDR3 is 15 residues.